This T cell receptor beta chain was identified during a study of blood T cell repertoires in COVID-19. Study at large: Samples taken during acute and convalescent COVID-19 were collected in the United States, Italy and Spain. Sources were T cells, B-cell-depleted T cells, or PBMCs; the material itself was cDNA or gDNA.

As handled by the study authors: Amplification from reference gene primers served as the basis for estimated nucleated cell counts. Assay: immunoSEQ multiplex PCR; the TCRdb copy retains only in-frame clones and omits some. V and J calls and clone size come straight from that table; D and trimming were deduced from the DNA. The sample gives approximately 9,700 clones, 89% of which show up once; over 5.5% is in the top ten. CDR1 and CDR2 (germline): SGHTA, FQGTGA. The V gene lost 5 bases and the J gene lost 3 bases, with 19 bases spanning the gap. The CDR3 is made up of 16 amino acids. Sequenced: peripheral blood. The TCR comes from a human donor in a cohort sampled during active COVID-19. The J gene is TRBJ1-2, the V gene TRBV7-3, with D perhaps TRBD1 (5 bases). The CDR3 region is CASSPRVVLGHYGYTF. As DNA, the CDR3 is TGTGCCAGCAGCCCCAGGGTAGTACTGGGTCACTATGGCTACACCTTC.